This T cell receptor beta chain was profiled in a study of technical replicates of blood from a handful of donors. V was clipped by 6 bases and J by 5 bases; unmatched bases: 11. Germline values: CDR1 MGHDK, CDR2 SYGVNS. The CDR3 is made up of 16 amino acids. This table comes from immunoSEQ multiplex PCR, and its TCRdb copy is limited to in-frame clones, with some not included. The profile shows 60,000 to 65,000 clones, around 86% of them singletons. The sample comprised PBMCs. The V call is TRBV25-1, the J call TRBJ2-1; 9 bases align to TRBD2. This receptor was obtained from a human donor in good health. Some clones in this sample may be carry-over from other donors' samples. The CDR3 is CASRGRRGGSHNEQFF. In DNA, the CDR3 is TGTGCCAGCAGGGGGAGGCGGGGGGGTTCCCACAATGAGCAGTTCTTC.